This TCR beta chain was identified in a study of blood T cell repertoires in COVID-19. Losses at the gene ends were 5 bases for V and 2 bases for J; bases not matched to a gene: 4. The CDR3 extends over 14 amino acids. Germline lookup yields CDR1 KGHSH and CDR2 LQKENI. Repertoires were generated with immunoSEQ multiplex PCR, while TCRdb's copy carries only in-frame clones and drops some. The data hold about 270,000 clones, with 84% observed a single time. This receptor was obtained from a human donor with COVID-19, enrolled during active disease. The donor label of this sample is uncertain. J is TRBJ1-1 and V is TRBV18; 8 bases are a match to TRBD1. The material sequenced was peripheral blood. The CDR3 is CASSAGGRNTEAFF. The CDR3 DNA sequence: TGTGCCAGCTCAGCAGGGGGCAGAAACACTGAAGCTTTCTTT.